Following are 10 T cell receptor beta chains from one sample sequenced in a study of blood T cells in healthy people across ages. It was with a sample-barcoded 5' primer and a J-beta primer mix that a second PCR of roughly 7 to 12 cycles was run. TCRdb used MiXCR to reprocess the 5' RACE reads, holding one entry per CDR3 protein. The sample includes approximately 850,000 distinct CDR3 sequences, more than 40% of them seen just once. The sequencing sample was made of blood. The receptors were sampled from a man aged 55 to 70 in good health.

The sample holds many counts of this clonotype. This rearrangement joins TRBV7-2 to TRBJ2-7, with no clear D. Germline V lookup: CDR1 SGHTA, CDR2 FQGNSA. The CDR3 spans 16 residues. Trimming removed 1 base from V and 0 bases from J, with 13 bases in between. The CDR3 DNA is TGTGCCAGCAGCTTAGGGGTGGGTTCGGACTCCTACGAGCAGTACTTC. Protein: CASSLGVGSDSYEQYF.

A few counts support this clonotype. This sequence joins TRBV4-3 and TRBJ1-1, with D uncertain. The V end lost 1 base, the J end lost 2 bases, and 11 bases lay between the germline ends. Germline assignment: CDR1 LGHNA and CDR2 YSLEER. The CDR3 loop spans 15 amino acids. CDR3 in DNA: TGCGCCAGCAGCCAAGGGGGATTTAAAAACACTGAAGCTTTCTTT. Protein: CASSQGGFKNTEAFF.

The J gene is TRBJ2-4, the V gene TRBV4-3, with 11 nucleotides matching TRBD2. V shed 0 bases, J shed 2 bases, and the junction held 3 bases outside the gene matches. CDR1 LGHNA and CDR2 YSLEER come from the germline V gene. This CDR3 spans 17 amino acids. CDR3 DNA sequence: TGCGCCAGCAGCCAAGATACTAGCGGGGGCCCCAAAAACATTCAGTACTTC. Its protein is CASSQDTSGGPKNIQYF.

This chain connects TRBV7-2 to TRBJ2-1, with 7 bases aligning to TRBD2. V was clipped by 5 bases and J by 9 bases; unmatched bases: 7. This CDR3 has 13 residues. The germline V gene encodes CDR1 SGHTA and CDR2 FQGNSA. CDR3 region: CASSHSSGGEQFF. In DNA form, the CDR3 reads TGTGCCAGCAGCCACTCTAGCGGAGGTGAGCAGTTCTTC.

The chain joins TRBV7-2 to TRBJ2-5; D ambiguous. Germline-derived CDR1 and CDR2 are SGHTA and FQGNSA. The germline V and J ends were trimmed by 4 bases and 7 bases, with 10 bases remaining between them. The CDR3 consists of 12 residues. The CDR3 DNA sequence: TGTGCCAGCAGCTCCGACCGGAGGACCCAGTACTTC. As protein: CASSSDRRTQYF.

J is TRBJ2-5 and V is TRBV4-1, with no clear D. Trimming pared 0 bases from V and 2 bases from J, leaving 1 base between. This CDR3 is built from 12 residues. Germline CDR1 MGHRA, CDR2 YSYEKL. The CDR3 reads CASSQEQETQYF. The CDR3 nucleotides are TGCGCCAGCAGCCAAGAACAAGAGACCCAGTACTTC.

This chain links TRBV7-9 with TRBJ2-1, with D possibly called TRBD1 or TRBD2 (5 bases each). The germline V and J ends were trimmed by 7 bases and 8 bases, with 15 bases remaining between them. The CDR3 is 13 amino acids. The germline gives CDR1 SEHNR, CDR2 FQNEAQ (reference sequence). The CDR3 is CASTGRLGDEQFF. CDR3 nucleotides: TGTGCCAGCACGGGACGTCTGGGCGATGAGCAGTTCTTC.

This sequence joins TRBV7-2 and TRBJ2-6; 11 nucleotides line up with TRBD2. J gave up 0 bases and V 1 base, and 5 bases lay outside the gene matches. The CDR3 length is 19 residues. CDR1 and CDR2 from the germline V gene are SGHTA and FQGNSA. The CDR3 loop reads CASSLVRLAGGSGANVLTF. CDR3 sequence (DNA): TGTGCCAGCAGCTTAGTTCGCCTAGCGGGGGGCTCTGGGGCCAACGTCCTGACTTTC.

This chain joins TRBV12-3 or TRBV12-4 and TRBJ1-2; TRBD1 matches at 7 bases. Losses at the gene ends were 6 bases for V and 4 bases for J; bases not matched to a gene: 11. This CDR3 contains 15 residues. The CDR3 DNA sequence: TGTGCCAGCAGGGCAAACGGACAGGTCGCCTATGGCTACACCTTC. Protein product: CASRANGQVAYGYTF.

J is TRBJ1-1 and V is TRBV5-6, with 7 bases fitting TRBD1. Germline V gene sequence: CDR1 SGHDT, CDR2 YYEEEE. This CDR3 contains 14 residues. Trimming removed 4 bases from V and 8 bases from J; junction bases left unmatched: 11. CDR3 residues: CASSDRDRDGEAFF. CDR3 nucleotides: TGTGCCAGCAGCGATAGAGACAGGGACGGGGAAGCTTTCTTT.